This record looks at one TCR beta chain sequence and its context. The table lists this clonotype with many counts. The target of this receptor is not known. Per-nucleotide qualities are absent, and no much larger clonotype sits a single base away. The TCR beta CDR3 regions were amplified from the RNA transcripts. The TCR CDR3 was subjected to a first round of RT-PCR using the HTBI primer set and the Qiagen OneStep RT-PCR kit. Libraries were constructed in a second round of multiplex PCR, after which size selection and purification were performed. Paired-end sequencing of the libraries was performed with 100 bp reads on an Illumina HiSeq2000. The paper's data handling went like this. SOAPnuke was used to process the raw data, removing reads that contained adapters or uncalled bases, had a mean Phred below 15, or lacked an exact match to the constant primer or identifier. High-quality paired reads were merged with COPE v1.2.5, and unique nucleotide sequences were defined as clonotypes. MiTCR v1.1 was used to align the clonotypes against IMGT TRBV, TRBD and TRBJ reference segments. The analysis was restricted to V-J combinations with a frequency above 0.0001, which together covered just over 98% of the repertoires. A TCS score was defined as the ratio of F50 (clonal expansion) to E x V (chaos), with BLOSUM62-based TCRdist applied between CDR3 peptides within each V-J. Welch's t-statistics and random forest reduced fewer than 550 V-J features to 13, which were used in a naive Bayes classifier (R e1071). TCRdb handled the public reads itself, with Q25 trimming in fastp and clone calling in MiXCR, and kept productive beta chains. Entries are consolidated by CDR3 protein sequence, retaining the most common genes and DNA. TCRdb, not the original authors, processed these V and J calls. This sample comprises 400,000 or so distinct CDR3 sequences, over 11% of them detected only once. The ten largest clonotypes hold around 27% of the sample.

Ophthalmopathy patients had moderately to severely active disease, Clinical Activity Score of at least 3, NOSPECS grade of at least 4, and duration under 3 months. Patients with uncontrolled infections, other autoimmune diseases, pregnancy or lactation were excluded. Diagnoses were established on the basis of clinical symptoms, serum thyroxine and TRAb, thyroid ultrasound, and orbital computed tomography. PBMCs were isolated from about 9.1 ml of fresh peripheral blood by Ficoll-Paque density gradient centrifugation. Total RNA was extracted using Trizol reagent, and RNA quality was assessed on an Agilent 2100 Bioanalyzer. V sheds 5 bases and J sheds 5 bases, leaving 15 bases between their ends. Based on the germline V gene (reference sequence), the CDR1 and CDR2 sequences are DFQATT and SNEGSKA. Including the terminal cysteine and phenylalanine, the CDR3 comprises 13 residues. Only the CDR3 part of the read is kept: 39 bases, read in frame from the first base.

This record comes from a study of T cells in Graves' hyperthyroidism and ophthalmopathy (dated by TCRdb to the late 2010s). Regarding the complete study: Peripheral blood was collected at initial diagnosis, before any treatment. A discovery cohort of approximately 97 patients, roughly 45 with Graves' ophthalmopathy and more than 55 with stable Graves' hyperthyroidism, was used to find distinguishing TCR V-J signatures. Prospective prediction of ophthalmopathy was tested in an independent validation cohort of fewer than 20 hyperthyroidism patients and roughly 16 patients who later progressed to ophthalmopathy. The approximately 90 discovery patients were divided at random into training and test sets in a 7:3 ratio. The study also compared thyroid tissue and blood T-cell repertoires from roughly 6 Graves' hyperthyroidism patients. After blood sampling, hyperthyroidism patients were treated with methimazole at a starting dose of 30 mg daily, and ophthalmopathy patients were treated with high-dose intravenous methylprednisolone. According to the paper, TCR Vbeta CDR3 sequencing was carried out on about 140 peripheral blood samples, which came from fewer than 50 ophthalmopathy, approximately 72 hyperthyroidism and some 17 progressor patients.

Results the study describes overall, beyond this receptor: In validation, the model predicted progression to ophthalmopathy a median of roughly 6.5 months before onset, with 70% to 71% sensitivity and around 76% specificity. Blood samples also contained most of the expanded thyroid clonotypes (frequency above 0.001), which suggests that blood repertoires may reflect thyroid immune responses. No statistical method was used to set the sample size in advance, and investigators knew the group allocation. Ophthalmopathy was separated from stable hyperthyroidism by a 13 V-J signature model, with around 88% sensitivity and approximately 81% specificity obtained in cross-validation and 80%/75% obtained in testing.

In this chain, TRBV20-1 is recombined with TRBJ2-5; the D gene cannot be named for sure. The source of this sequence is a man aged 45-65 years with Graves' ophthalmopathy. The source material was blood. The bases are TGCAGTGCTCTACTTGTCGGAAAGGAGACCCAGTACTTC. The translation is CSALLVGKETQYF.